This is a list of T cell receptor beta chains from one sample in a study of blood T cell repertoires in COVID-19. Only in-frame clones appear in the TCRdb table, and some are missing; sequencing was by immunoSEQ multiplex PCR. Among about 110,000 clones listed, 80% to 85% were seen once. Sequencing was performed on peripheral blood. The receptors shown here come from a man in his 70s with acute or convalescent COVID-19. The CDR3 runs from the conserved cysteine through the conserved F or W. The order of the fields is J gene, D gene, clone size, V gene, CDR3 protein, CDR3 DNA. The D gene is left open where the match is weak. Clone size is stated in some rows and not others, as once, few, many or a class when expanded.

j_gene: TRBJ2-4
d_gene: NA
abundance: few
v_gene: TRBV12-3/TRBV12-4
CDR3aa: CASILSGTGIQYF
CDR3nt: TGTGCCAGCATCCTATCTGGGACTGGCATTCAGTACTTC

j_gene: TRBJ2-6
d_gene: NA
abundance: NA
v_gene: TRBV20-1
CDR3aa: CSASSGTGANVLTF
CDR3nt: TGCAGTGCTAGTTCCGGGACTGGGGCCAACGTCCTGACTTTC

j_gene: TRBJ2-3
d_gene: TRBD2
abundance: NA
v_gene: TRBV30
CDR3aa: CAWSVRLAGANF
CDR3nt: TGTGCCTGGAGTGTAAGACTAGCGGGCGCCAATTTT

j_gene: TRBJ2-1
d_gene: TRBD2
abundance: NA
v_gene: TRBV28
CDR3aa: CASSPPTAGEFF
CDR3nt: TGTGCCAGCAGTCCCCCGACCGCGGGGGAGTTCTTC

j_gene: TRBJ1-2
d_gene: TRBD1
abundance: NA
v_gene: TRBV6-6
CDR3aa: CASSPGRAAGGLRGYTF
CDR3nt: TGTGCCAGCAGTCCCGGGAGGGCCGCAGGGGGTTTGAGGGGCTACACCTTC

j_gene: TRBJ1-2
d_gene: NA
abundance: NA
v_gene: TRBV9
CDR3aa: CASSQSGAGAIHGYTF
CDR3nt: TGTGCCAGCTCCCAATCCGGGGCAGGGGCGATCCATGGCTACACCTTC

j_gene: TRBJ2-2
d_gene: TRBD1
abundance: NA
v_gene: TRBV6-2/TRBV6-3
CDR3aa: CASSPDRGVYTGELFF
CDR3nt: TGTGCCAGCAGTCCCGACAGGGGAGTATACACCGGGGAGCTGTTTTTT

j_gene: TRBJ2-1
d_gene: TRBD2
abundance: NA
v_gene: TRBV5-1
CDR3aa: CASSGTSGYNEQFF
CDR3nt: TGCGCCAGCTCCGGGACTAGCGGATACAATGAGCAGTTCTTC

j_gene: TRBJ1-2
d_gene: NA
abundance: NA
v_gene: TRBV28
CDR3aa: CASSASGTDNYGYTF
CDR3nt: TGTGCCAGCAGTGCCTCCGGGACTGATAACTATGGCTACACCTTC

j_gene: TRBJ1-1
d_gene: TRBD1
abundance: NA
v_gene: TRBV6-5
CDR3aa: CASSYSTVTGSHEAFF
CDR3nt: TGTGCCAGCAGTTACTCGACCGTGACAGGGTCCCATGAAGCTTTCTTT

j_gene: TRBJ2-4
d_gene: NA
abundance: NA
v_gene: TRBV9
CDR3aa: CASSVGAGAQMDIQYF
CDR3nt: TGTGCCAGCAGCGTAGGGGCGGGGGCCCAAATGGACATTCAGTACTTC

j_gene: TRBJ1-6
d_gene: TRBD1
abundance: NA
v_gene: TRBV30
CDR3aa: CAFDRGQSPLHF
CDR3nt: TGTGCCTTCGACAGGGGGCAGTCACCCCTCCACTTT

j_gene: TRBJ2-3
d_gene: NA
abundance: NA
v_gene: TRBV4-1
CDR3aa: CASSQDSAASTDTQYF
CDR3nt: TGCGCCAGCAGCCAAGATAGCGCGGCTAGCACAGATACGCAGTATTTT

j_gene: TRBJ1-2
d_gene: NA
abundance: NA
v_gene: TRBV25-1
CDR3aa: CASSGPGLIYGYTF
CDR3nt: TGTGCCAGCAGCGGTCCGGGTTTAATCTATGGCTACACCTTC

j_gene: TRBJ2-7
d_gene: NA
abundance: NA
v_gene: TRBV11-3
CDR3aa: CASSLQGSDYEQYF
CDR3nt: TGTGCCAGCAGCTTACAGGGGAGCGACTACGAGCAGTACTTC

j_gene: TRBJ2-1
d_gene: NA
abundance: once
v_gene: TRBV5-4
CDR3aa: CASTQGQNNEQFF
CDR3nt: TGTGCCAGCACCCAGGGGCAAAACAATGAGCAGTTCTTC

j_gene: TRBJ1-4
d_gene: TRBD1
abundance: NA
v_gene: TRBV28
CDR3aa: CASRTSSGTGDEKLFF
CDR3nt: TGTGCCAGCAGGACTTCGTCCGGGACAGGGGATGAAAAACTGTTTTTT

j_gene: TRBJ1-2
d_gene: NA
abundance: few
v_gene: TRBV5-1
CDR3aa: CASSLGDGTQGYTF
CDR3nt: TGCGCCAGCAGCTTGGGGGACGGGACTCAAGGCTACACCTTC

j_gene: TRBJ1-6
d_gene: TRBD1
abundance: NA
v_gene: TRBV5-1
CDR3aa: CASSLGYRGNSPLHF
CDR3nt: TGCGCCAGCAGCTTGGGCTACAGGGGTAATTCACCCCTCCACTTT

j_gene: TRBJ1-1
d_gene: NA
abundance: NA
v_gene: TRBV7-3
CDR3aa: CASSPNSPNTEAFF
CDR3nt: TGTGCCAGCAGCCCCAACTCACCAAACACTGAAGCTTTCTTT

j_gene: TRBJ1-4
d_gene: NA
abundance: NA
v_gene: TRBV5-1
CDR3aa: CASTPGGSTNEKLFF
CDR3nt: TGCGCCAGCACCCCGGGAGGGTCAACTAATGAAAAACTGTTTTTT

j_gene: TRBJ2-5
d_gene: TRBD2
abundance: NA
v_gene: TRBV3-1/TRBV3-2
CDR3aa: CASSLEGGTVLQETQYF
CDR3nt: TGTGCCAGCAGCCTAGAGGGAGGGACTGTTCTCCAAGAGACCCAGTACTTC

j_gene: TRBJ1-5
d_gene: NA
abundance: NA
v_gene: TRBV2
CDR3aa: CASRQGRQPQHF
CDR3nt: TGTGCCAGCAGGCAGGGAAGACAGCCCCAGCATTTT

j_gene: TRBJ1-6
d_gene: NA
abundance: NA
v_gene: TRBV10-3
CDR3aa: CAISEEQGSNSPLHF
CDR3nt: TGTGCCATCAGTGAAGAACAGGGTTCCAATTCACCCCTCCACTTT

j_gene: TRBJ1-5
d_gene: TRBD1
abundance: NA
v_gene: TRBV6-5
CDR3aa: CASRGTGGKDQPQHF
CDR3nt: TGTGCCAGCAGGGGGACAGGGGGGAAGGATCAGCCCCAGCATTTT

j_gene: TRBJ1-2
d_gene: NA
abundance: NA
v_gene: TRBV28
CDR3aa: CASSLWDSFNYGYTF
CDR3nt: TGTGCCAGCAGTTTATGGGACAGCTTCAACTATGGCTACACCTTC

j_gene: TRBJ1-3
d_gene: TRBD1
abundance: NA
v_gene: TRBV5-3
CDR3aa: CARSFHLRGIAGNTIYF
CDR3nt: TGTGCCAGAAGCTTCCATCTCAGGGGGATCGCTGGAAACACCATATATTTT

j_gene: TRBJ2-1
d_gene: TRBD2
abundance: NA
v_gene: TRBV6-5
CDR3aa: CASRAGLYREQFF
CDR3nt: TGTGCCAGCAGAGCGGGACTGTACCGCGAGCAGTTCTTC

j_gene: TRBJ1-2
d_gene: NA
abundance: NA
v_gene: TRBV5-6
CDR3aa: CASSLPGRGRGGYTF
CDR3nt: TGTGCCAGCAGCTTGCCCGGACGGGGGAGAGGTGGCTACACCTTC

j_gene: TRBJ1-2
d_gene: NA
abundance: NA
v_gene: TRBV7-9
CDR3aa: CASSLEDSYGYTF
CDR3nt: TGTGCCAGCAGCTTAGAAGACTCCTATGGCTACACCTTC

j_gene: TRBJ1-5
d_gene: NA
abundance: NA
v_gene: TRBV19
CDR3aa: CASSIGGPWSQPQHF
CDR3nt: TGTGCCAGTAGTATCGGGGGACCTTGGAGTCAGCCCCAGCATTTT

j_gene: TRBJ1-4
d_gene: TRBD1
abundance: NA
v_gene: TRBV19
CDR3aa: CASSLLPGQAANEKLFF
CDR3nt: TGTGCCAGTAGCTTACTTCCGGGACAGGCGGCTAATGAAAAACTGTTTTTT

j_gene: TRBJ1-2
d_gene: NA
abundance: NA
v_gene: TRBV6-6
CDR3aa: CASSYRGDGYTF
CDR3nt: TGTGCCAGCAGCTACCGCGGGGATGGCTACACCTTC

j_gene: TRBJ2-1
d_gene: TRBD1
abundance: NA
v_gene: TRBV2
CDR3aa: CASRPRGRDRNEQFF
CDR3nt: TGTGCCAGCAGGCCCAGGGGGCGAGATCGGAATGAGCAGTTCTTC

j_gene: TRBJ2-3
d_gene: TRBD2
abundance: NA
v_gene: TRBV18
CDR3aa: CASSQLAGGQDTQYF
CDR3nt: TGTGCCAGCTCACAACTAGCGGGGGGGCAAGATACGCAGTATTTT

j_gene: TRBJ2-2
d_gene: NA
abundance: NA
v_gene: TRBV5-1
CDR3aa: CASSLQGDTGELFF
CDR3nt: TGCGCCAGCAGCTTGCAGGGCGACACCGGGGAGCTGTTTTTT

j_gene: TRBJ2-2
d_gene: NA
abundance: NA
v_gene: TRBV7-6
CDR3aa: CASSANTRDTGELFF
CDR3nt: TGTGCCAGCAGCGCAAACACTAGAGACACCGGGGAGCTGTTTTTT

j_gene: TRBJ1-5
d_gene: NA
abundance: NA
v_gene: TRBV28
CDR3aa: CASSFSGNQPQHF
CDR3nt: TGTGCCAGCAGTTTTTCGGGGAATCAGCCCCAGCATTTT

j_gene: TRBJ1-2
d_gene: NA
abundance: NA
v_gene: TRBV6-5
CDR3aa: CASTSPRRGGYGYTF
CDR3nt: TGTGCCAGCACCTCTCCACGAAGGGGAGGCTATGGCTACACCTTC

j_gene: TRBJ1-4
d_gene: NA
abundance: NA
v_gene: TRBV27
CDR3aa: CASSSGGRANEKLFF
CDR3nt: TGTGCCAGCAGTTCGGGGGGGCGTGCTAATGAAAAACTGTTTTTT